This T cell receptor (beta chain) emerged from a study of T cells in Graves' hyperthyroidism and ophthalmopathy. Findings and limits, study-wide: Ophthalmopathy was model-predicted a median about 6.9 months pre-onset. The majority of expanded thyroid clonotypes above 0.001 also appeared in blood.

As concerns this clonotype: No antigen is known for it.

CDR1 and CDR2 (germline): MNHEY, SVGAGI. V lost 2 bases to trimming and J lost 5 bases; unmatched junction nucleotides: 10. The CDR3 loop spans 16 amino acids. The study excluded patients with uncontrolled infection, other autoimmune disease, pregnancy or lactation. Each diagnosis was grounded in clinical symptoms, serum thyroxine and TRAb, thyroid ultrasound, and orbital computed tomography. Amplification of TCR beta CDR3 regions was performed using RNA transcripts as template. First-round RT-PCR of the TCR CDR3 relied on the HTBI primer set. TCRdb recomputed calls from the multiplex PCR reads with MiXCR, one row per CDR3 protein. Among over 650,000 distinct CDR3 sequences listed, less than 45% were seen once.

This clonotype was sampled from an adult man with Graves' disease, either hyperthyroidism or ophthalmopathy (not recorded which). The sequenced sample was peripheral blood or thyroid tissue (not recorded which). The V call is TRBV6-5, the J call TRBJ2-7; 9 bases align to TRBD2. In DNA form, the CDR3 reads TGTGCCAGCAGTTACGTTCGGGCTAGCGGGACCAACGAGCAGTACTTC. This codes for CASSYVRASGTNEQYF.